This T cell receptor beta chain is drawn from a study of radiation and T cells in renal cell carcinoma. Broader study findings: Without pretreatment biopsies, baseline tumor clonotype presence was undetermined.

CDR3 length: 13 residues. The V end lost 6 bases, the J end lost 1 base, and 8 bases lay between the germline ends. Germline CDR1 ENHRY, CDR2 SYGVKD. The data were produced by immunoSEQ multiplex PCR, yet TCRdb's version contains in-frame clones alone and is incomplete. The sample shows 120,000 or so clones, 75% to 85% of them seen only once. Documented time point: blood 2 weeks post-SBRT. Indicated treatment: 15 Gy SBRT to primary tumor, nephrectomy 4 weeks later. This clone was picked up a small number of times. Its target is not known. The specimen comprised blood, sampled from a patient whose treatment included radiotherapy and nephrectomy. The TCR comes from a woman between 55 and 75 years old with renal cell carcinoma. The chain uses TRBV10-3 and TRBJ2-3, with a possible D match to TRBD2 (5 bases). CDR3 nucleotide sequence: TGTGCCATCAGGAGGGTCCGCACAGATACGCAGTATTTT. Its translation is CAIRRVRTDTQYF.